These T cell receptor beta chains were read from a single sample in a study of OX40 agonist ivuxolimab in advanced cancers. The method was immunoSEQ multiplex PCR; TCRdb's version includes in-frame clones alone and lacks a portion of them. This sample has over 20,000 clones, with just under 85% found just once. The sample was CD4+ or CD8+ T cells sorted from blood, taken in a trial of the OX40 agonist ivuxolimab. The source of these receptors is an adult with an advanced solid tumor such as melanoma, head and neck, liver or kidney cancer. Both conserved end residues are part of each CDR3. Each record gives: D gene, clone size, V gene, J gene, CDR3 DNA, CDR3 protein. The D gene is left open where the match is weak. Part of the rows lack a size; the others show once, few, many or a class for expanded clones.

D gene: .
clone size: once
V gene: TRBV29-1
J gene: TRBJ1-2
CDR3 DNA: TGCAGCGTGGCGTCAGATAACTATGGCTACACCTTC
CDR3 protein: CSVASDNYGYTF

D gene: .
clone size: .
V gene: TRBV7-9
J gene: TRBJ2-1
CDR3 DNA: TGTGCCAGCAGCCCCCCACTAGCAAAATACAATGAGCAGTTCTTC
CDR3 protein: CASSPPLAKYNEQFF

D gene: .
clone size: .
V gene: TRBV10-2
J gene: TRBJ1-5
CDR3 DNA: TGCGCCAGCAGTGAGTGGAGGGCTGAGCCCCAGCATTTT
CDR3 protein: CASSEWRAEPQHF

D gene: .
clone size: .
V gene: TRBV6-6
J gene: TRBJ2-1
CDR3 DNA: TGTGCCTGCGGCGCGGGGAATGAGCAGTTCTTC
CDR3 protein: CACGAGNEQFF

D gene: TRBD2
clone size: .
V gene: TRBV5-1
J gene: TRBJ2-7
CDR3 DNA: TGCGCCAGCAGCCTTGGGACTAACTCCTACGAGCAGTACTTC
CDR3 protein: CASSLGTNSYEQYF

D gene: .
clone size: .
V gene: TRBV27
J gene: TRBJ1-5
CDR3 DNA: TGTGCCAGCAGTTTACCTGGACAGAATCAGCCCCAGCATTTT
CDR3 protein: CASSLPGQNQPQHF

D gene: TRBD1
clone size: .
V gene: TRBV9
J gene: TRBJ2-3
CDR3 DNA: TGTGCCAGCAGCGTACAAACCGGGACAGCACTGGCAGATACGCAGTATTTT
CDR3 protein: CASSVQTGTALADTQYF

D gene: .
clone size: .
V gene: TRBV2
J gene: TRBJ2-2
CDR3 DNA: TGTGCCAGCAGTGGCAGCCGGACGTCCACCGGGGAGCTGTTTTTT
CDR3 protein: CASSGSRTSTGELFF

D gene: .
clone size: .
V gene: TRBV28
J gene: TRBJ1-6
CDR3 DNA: TGTGCCAGCAGCCCCGGGGGTAATTCACCCCTCCACTTT
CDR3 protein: CASSPGGNSPLHF

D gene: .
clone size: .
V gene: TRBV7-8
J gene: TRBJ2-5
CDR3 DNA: TGTGCCAGCAACCCCTCGGGGGCGGAGACCCAGTACTTC
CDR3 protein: CASNPSGAETQYF

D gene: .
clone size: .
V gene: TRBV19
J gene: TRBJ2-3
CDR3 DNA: TGTGCCAGTAGTATTTGGTTAGCCGGGTCCACAGATACGCAGTATTTT
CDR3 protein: CASSIWLAGSTDTQYF

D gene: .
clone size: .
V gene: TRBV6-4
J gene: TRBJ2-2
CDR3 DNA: TGTGCCAGCAGCCCTGAGGGGGGGAACACCGGGGAGCTGTTTTTT
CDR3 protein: CASSPEGGNTGELFF

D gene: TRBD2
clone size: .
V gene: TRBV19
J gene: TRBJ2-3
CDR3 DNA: TGTGCCAGTAGTAGGACTAGCTCGGGGACAGATACGCAGTATTTT
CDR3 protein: CASSRTSSGTDTQYF

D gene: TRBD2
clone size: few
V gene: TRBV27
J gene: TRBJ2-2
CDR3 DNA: TGTGCCAGCAGTTTGGGTGTCGGCGGGGGGGGAACCGGGGAGCTGTTTTTT
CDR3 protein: CASSLGVGGGGTGELFF

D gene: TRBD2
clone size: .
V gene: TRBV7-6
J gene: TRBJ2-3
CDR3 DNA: TGTGCCAGCAGCTCTGGGGGACTAGCGGGGGATCCGCCTAGCACAGATACGCAGTATTTT
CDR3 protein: CASSSGGLAGDPPSTDTQYF

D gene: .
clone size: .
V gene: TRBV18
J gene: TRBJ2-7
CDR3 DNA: TGTGCCAGCTCACCTGAGGATGTCGGCTTGCGGCCCTACGAGCAGTACTTC
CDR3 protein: CASSPEDVGLRPYEQYF

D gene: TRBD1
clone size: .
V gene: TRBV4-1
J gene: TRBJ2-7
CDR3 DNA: TGCGCCAGCAGCCAAGATAGGACAGGGTTTTCCCACGAGCAGTACTTC
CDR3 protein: CASSQDRTGFSHEQYF

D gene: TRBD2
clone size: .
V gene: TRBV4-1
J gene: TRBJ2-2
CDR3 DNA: TGCGCCGCGGGAGGAACGGTAGGCACCGGGGAGCTGTTTTTT
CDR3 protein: CAAGGTVGTGELFF

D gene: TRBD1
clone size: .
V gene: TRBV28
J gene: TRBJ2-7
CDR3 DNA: TGTGCCAGCAGTGCCTCACAGGGGCTGTTCTACGAGCAGTACTTC
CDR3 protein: CASSASQGLFYEQYF

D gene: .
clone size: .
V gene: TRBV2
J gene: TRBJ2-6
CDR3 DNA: TGTGCCAGCAGGCCGTCGGCGCACCCTCGGACTGGGGCCAACGTCCTGACTTTC
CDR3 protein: CASRPSAHPRTGANVLTF

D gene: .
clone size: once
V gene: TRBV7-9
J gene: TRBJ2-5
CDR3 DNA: TGTGCCAGCGAGGGGTCCGGGGAGACCCAGTACTTC
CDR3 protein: CASEGSGETQYF

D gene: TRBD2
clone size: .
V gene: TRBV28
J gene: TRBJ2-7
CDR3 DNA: TGTGCCAGCAGCGGACTAGCGGGGCCCTACGAGCAGTACTTC
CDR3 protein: CASSGLAGPYEQYF

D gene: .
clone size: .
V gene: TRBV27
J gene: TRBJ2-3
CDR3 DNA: TGTGCCAGCAGTTTTAGGAGTACAACAGATACGCAGTATTTT
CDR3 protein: CASSFRSTTDTQYF

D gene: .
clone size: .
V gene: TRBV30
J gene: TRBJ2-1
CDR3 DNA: TGTGCCTGGAGTGCGACAGTATACAATGAGCAGTTCTTC
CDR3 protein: CAWSATVYNEQFF

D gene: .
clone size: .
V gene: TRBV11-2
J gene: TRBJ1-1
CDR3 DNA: TGTGCCAGCAGCCCCCGACTGGACGGATTGACTGAAGCTTTCTTT
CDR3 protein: CASSPRLDGLTEAFF

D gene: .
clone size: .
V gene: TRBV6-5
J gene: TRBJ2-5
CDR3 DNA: TGTGCCAGCAGGGCAGGAGCCTCGGAACAAGAGACCCAGTACTTC
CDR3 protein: CASRAGASEQETQYF

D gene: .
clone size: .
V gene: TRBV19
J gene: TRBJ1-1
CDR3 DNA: TGTGCCAGTCGTTCGCAGGGGAACACTGAAGCTTTCTTT
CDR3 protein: CASRSQGNTEAFF

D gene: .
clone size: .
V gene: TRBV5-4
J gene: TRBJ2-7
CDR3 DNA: TGTGCCAGCAGCTTTGACAGCGACTCCTACGAGCAGTACTTC
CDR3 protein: CASSFDSDSYEQYF

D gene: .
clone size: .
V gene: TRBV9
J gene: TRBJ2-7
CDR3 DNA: TGTGCCAGCAGCGGGAGCTCCTACGAGCAGTACTTC
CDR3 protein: CASSGSSYEQYF

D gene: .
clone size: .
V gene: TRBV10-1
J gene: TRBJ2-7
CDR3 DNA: TGCGCCAGCAGTGGAGGCAGGGTCTCCTACGAGCAGTACTTC
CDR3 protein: CASSGGRVSYEQYF

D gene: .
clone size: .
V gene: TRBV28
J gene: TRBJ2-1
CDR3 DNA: TGTGCCAGCAGATATCCAGGGGGGCACTACAATGAGCAGTTCTTC
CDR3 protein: CASRYPGGHYNEQFF

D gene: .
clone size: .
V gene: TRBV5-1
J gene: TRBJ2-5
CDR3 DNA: TGCGCCAGCAGCCACGACTCCGGGGAGACCCAGTACTTC
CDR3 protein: CASSHDSGETQYF

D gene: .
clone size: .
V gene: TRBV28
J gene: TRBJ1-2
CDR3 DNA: TGTGCCAGCACCCTCGGGGGTAATGGCTACACCTTC
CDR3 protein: CASTLGGNGYTF

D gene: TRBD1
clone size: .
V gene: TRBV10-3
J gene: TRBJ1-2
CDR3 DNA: TGTGCCATCACGACAGGGGGAATGAATGGCTACACCTTC
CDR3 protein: CAITTGGMNGYTF

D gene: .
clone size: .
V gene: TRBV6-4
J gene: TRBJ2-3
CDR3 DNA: TGTGCCAGCAGCCCGACCCCACAGGGCGGCACAGATACGCAGTATTTT
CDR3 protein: CASSPTPQGGTDTQYF

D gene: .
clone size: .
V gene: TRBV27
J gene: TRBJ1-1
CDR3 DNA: TGTGCCAGCAGTTTATTGGGGGGAGAAGCTTTCTTT
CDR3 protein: CASSLLGGEAFF

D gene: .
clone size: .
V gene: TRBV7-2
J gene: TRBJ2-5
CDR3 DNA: TGTGCCAGCAGCCCACAGAGTCAAGAGACCCAGTACTTC
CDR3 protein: CASSPQSQETQYF

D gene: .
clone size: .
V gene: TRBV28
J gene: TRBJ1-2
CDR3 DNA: TGTGCCAGCAGGAACTATGAAGGTCGCTATGGCTACACCTTC
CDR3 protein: CASRNYEGRYGYTF

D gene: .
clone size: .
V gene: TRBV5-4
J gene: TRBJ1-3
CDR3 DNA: TGTGCCAGCAGCCAGGACCCCTCTGGAAACACCATATATTTT
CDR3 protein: CASSQDPSGNTIYF

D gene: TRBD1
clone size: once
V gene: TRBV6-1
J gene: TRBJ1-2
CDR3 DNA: TGTGCCAGCGTGCGGGACAGGGTTGGCTACACCTTC
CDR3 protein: CASVRDRVGYTF

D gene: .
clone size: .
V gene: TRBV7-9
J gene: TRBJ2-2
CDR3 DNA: TGTGCCAGCACCAAACCCCCGTTAGGTGGCGGGGAGCTGTTTTTT
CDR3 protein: CASTKPPLGGGELFF

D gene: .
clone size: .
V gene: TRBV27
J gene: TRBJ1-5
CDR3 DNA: TGTGCCAGCAGCTCCTTAGGGAACAGAGAACCAAATCAGCCCCAGCATTTT
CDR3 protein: CASSSLGNREPNQPQHF

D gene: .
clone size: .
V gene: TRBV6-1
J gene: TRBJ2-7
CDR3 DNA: TGTGCCAGCAGTGAGGACAGCGGGACCGACTACGAGCAGTACTTC
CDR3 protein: CASSEDSGTDYEQYF

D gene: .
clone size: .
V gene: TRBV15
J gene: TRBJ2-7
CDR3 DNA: TGTGCCACCAGCAGGAACCATGAGACAGGTAACTCCTACGAGCAGTACTTC
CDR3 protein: CATSRNHETGNSYEQYF

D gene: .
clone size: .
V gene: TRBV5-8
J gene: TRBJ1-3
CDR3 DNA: TGTGCCAGCAGCTTAAGGGCCTCGGGAAACACCATATATTTT
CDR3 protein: CASSLRASGNTIYF

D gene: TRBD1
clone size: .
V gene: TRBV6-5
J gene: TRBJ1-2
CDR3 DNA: TGTGCCAGCAGCTCCGGGACAGGGCTTAACTATGGCTACACCTTC
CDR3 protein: CASSSGTGLNYGYTF

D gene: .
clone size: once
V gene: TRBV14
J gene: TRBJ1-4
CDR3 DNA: TGTGCCAGCAGCCCTGCCCTTGGCAACCCTGAAAAACTGTTTTTT
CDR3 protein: CASSPALGNPEKLFF

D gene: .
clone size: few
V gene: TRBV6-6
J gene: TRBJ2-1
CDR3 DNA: TGTGCCAGCAGTTTCGTGTGGGACGCTGAGCAGTTCTTC
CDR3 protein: CASSFVWDAEQFF